Below are 21 T cell receptor beta chains sequenced from a single sample in a study of T cell repertoires in cytomegalovirus infection. TCRdb itself ran the reads through MiXCR, one entry per CDR3 protein. The sample contains hundreds of thousands of distinct CDR3 sequences, 30% to 40% of which appear only once. For these receptors, no antigen is known. The material was cultured CD8+ T cells from PBMCs, obtained from culture after CMV antigen stimulation. These receptors originate from a human donor in good health (CMV status not recorded). Some clones in this sample may be carry-over from other donors' samples.

V and J are TRBV6-1 and TRBJ1-1; D is undetermined. The CDR3 loop spans 13 amino acids. Germline lookup yields CDR1 MNHNS and CDR2 SASEGT. Deletions cut 4 bases from V and 3 bases from J, with 9 bases between. Here the CDR3 reads CASSGSRYTEAFF. CDR3 sequence (DNA): TGTGCCAGCAGTGGATCAAGGTACACTGAAGCTTTCTTT.

The table lists this clonotype with a few counts. The chain joins TRBV6-2 or TRBV6-3 to TRBJ2-2; the D gene is possibly TRBD1 (5 bases). This CDR3 spans 14 amino acids. V lost 6 bases to trimming and J lost 2 bases, with 10 bases between them. In germline, CDR1 is MNHEY, CDR2 SVGEGT. This CDR3 is CASSNRPNTGELFF. The CDR3 DNA sequence: TGTGCCAGCAGCAACAGGCCCAACACCGGGGAGCTGTTTTTT.

This clonotype has a count of ten or more. This rearrangement joins TRBV7-6 to TRBJ2-7; 12 nucleotides line up with TRBD1. The junction had 6 bases not matched to a gene; V was cut back by 5 bases and J by 7 bases. Germline CDR1 reads SGHVS; CDR2 reads FNYEAQ. The CDR3 sequence is 14 residues long. The CDR3 region is CASSPGQGAGEQYF. CDR3 DNA sequence: TGTGCCAGCAGCCCGGGACAGGGGGCGGGTGAGCAGTACTTC.

This clonotype was counted many times. V is TRBV7-9 and J is TRBJ2-5, with TRBD2 matching 10 bases. The CDR3 is 16 amino acids. The germline V gene has CDR1 SEHNR and CDR2 FQNEAQ (reference sequence). V was pared by 5 bases and J by 9 bases, with 15 bases of the junction left unmatched. The chain's CDR3 is CASSTALAGAGGAQYF. The CDR3 nucleotides read TGTGCCAGCAGCACCGCCCTAGCGGGGGCCGGTGGGGCCCAGTACTTC.

This clonotype was seen a single time. The junction and the germline gene differ at one end; a read error may be behind it. This rearrangement joins TRBV19 to TRBJ1-2; weak D call: TRBD1 (6 bases). The CDR3 is 16 residues long. Germline V CDR1 and CDR2: LNHDA, SQIVND (reference sequence). Here the CDR3 reads CVSSPRQVRVDYGYTF. The CDR3 nucleotides are TGTGTCAGTAGTCCCCGACAGGTCCGGGTTGACTATGGCTACACCTTC.

The genes are TRBV6-6 and TRBJ2-1, with 8 bases matching TRBD2. V lost 6 bases and J lost 4; bases outside the gene matches: 11. This CDR3 spans 16 amino acids. Looked up from germline, CDR1 is MNHNY and CDR2 is SVGAGI (reference sequence). The CDR3 is CASSNLPAGAYNEQFF. CDR3 nucleotides: TGTGCCAGCAGCAATCTGCCAGCGGGGGCATACAATGAGCAGTTCTTC.

The rearrangement uses TRBV28 and TRBJ1-1, with D unclear. The CDR3 totals 15 residues. The V end was cut by 1 base, the J end by 3 bases, with 12 bases between. Germline V gene lookup returns CDR1 MDHEN and CDR2 SYDVKM. The CDR3 nucleotides read TGTGCCAGCAGTTTATCGGCGGCGGAGGACACTGAAGCTTTCTTT. This codes for CASSLSAAEDTEAFF.

This CDR3 is CASRVNQGVGEQFF. The CDR3 DNA is TGTGCCAGCAGGGTAAACCAGGGGGTAGGTGAGCAGTTCTTC. The chain is built from TRBV6-1 and TRBJ2-1; 7 bases align to TRBD1. This CDR3 is built from 14 residues. J was trimmed by 9 bases and V by 6 bases; bases with no gene match: 11. Germline lookup yields CDR1 MNHNS and CDR2 SASEGT.

The V and J genes are TRBV4-3 and TRBJ1-2; D remains ambiguous. V was pared by 0 bases and J by 4 bases, with 12 bases between. From germline, CDR1 is LGHNA and CDR2 YSLEER. This CDR3 spans 15 amino acids. This CDR3 is CASSQDNGGPYGYTF. DNA for the CDR3: TGCGCCAGCAGCCAAGATAATGGCGGCCCCTATGGCTACACCTTC.

The chain joins TRBV19 to TRBJ2-5; 8 bases agree with TRBD1. Germline V lookup: CDR1 LNHDA, CDR2 SQIVND (reference sequence). The CDR3 contains 15 residues. Losses at the gene ends were 4 bases for V and 2 bases for J; bases not matched to a gene: 6. The CDR3 DNA reads as TGTGCCAGTAGTACTCGGACAGGGTGGCAAGAGACCCAGTACTTC. Its protein is CASSTRTGWQETQYF.

CDR3 loop: CASSPLDRPGELFF. The CDR3 region has the DNA TGTGCCAGCAGTCCCTTGGACAGACCCGGGGAGCTGTTTTTT. The rearrangement joins TRBV27 to TRBJ2-2; tentative D call: TRBD1 (6 bases). V dropped 5 bases and J dropped 6 bases, with 13 bases sitting between them. The germline gives CDR1 MNHEY, CDR2 SMNVEV (reference sequence). This CDR3 is 14 amino acids long.

Turning to this clonotype: This may be a read error, as it is one base from a much larger clone. The J gene is TRBJ1-5, the V gene TRBV7-2; D is uncertain. The length of the CDR3 is 15 residues. In germline, CDR1 is SGHTA, CDR2 FQGNSA. The CDR3 sequence is CASSKGTDSNQPKHF. As DNA, the CDR3 is TGTGCCAGCAGCAAGGGCACGGATAGCAATCAGCCCAAGCATTTT.

The chain is built from TRBV7-9 and TRBJ2-2; 7 bases agree with TRBD2. The V gene's germline CDR1 is SEHNR and CDR2 FQNEAQ (reference sequence). The V segment lost 5 bases and the J segment 6 bases; nucleotides outside the gene matches: 3. The CDR3 length is 13 residues. The CDR3 DNA reads as TGTGCCAGCAGCCCGGCGGGGGCCGGGGAGCTGTTTTTT. Protein product: CASSPAGAGELFF.

This clonotype has more than one count but fewer than ten. The chain employs TRBV27 and TRBJ2-7, with a tentative D call TRBD1 (8 bases). The CDR3 has 15 amino acids. The V gene lost 2 bases and the J gene lost 7 bases, with 18 bases spanning the gap. Germline assignment: CDR1 MNHEY and CDR2 SMNVEV (reference sequence). The CDR3: CASSLTGGGTAEQYV. CDR3 in DNA: TGTGCCAGCAGTTTAACAGGGGGAGGGACGGCTGAGCAGTACGTC.

There are a few counts of this clonotype. The rearrangement uses TRBV27 and TRBJ2-7, with D possibly called TRBD1 or TRBD2 (5 bases each). Germline CDR1 is MNHEY and CDR2 is SMNVEV (reference sequence). V was shortened by 5 bases and J by 1 base, with 12 bases between the two germline ends. The CDR3 runs 14 residues. This CDR3 reads CASSPLGDSYEQYF. Written as DNA, the CDR3 is TGTGCCAGCAGTCCCCTGGGGGATTCCTACGAGCAGTACTTC.

Ten or more counts support this clonotype. The chain combines TRBV7-2 with TRBJ2-1; D unclear. Germline V lookup: CDR1 SGHTA, CDR2 FQGNSA. V was clipped by 5 bases and J by 3 bases, with 14 bases between them. This CDR3 region has 15 residues. The CDR3 is CASSPSGPYYNEQFF. CDR3 bases: TGTGCCAGCAGCCCCTCCGGGCCGTACTACAATGAGCAGTTCTTC.

In this sample, this clonotype turned up many times. The chain joins TRBV7-2 to TRBJ2-3; D is possibly TRBD2 (7 bases). Germline CDR1 is SGHTA and CDR2 is FQGNSA. The CDR3 covers 15 residues. V shed 2 bases and J shed 5 bases, with 14 bases lying between them. The DNA of the CDR3 is TGTGCCAGCAGCTTAACGGGGGGCCATGGAGATACGCAGTATTTT. Its translation: CASSLTGGHGDTQYF.

The gene calls are TRBV9 and TRBJ1-2, with unresolved D. Trimming stripped 4 bases from V and 3 bases from J, with 16 bases between. The CDR3 is 15 amino acids. CDR1 SGDLS and CDR2 YYNGEE come from the germline V gene. The CDR3 is CASSPHPPSDYGYTF. In DNA, the CDR3 is TGTGCCAGCAGCCCCCACCCCCCGTCCGACTATGGCTACACCTTC.

The sample holds a few counts of this clonotype. This chain links TRBV6-1 with TRBJ2-7; D gene uncertain. Germline CDR1 and CDR2: MNHNS and SASEGT. The CDR3 length is 13 residues. V was cut by 3 bases and J by 3 bases, with 9 bases left in between. The CDR3, as DNA: TGTGCCAGCAGTGACTTCGCAGGCTACGAGCAGTACGTC. This translates into CASSDFAGYEQYV.

This rearrangement joins TRBV6-6 to TRBJ2-5; TRBD2 agrees at 10 bases. Unmatched junction bases numbered 11, after V lost 5 bases and J lost 5 bases. The germline CDR1 and CDR2 sequences are MNHNY and SVGAGI (reference sequence). The CDR3 covers 16 residues. In DNA, the CDR3 is TGTGCCAGCAGTCACACGGGACTAGCGCTGTTGGAGACCCAGTACTTC. This encodes CASSHTGLALLETQYF.

This clonotype was counted only a few times. This rearrangement joins TRBV6-5 to TRBJ2-5, with 10 positions matching TRBD1. Germline values: CDR1 MNHEY, CDR2 SVGAGI. The J segment lost 8 bases and the V segment lost 2 bases, leaving 5 bases of the junction unmatched. The CDR3 sequence is 14 residues long. CDR3 residues: CASSYGQGEGTQYF. The CDR3 coding sequence is TGTGCCAGCAGTTACGGACAGGGGGAGGGAACCCAGTACTTC.